This T cell receptor beta chain was identified during a study of CD8 T cells in ankylosing spondylitis (dated by TCRdb to 2015 to 2018). Regarding the research as a whole: To find TCR variants linked to disease, the study profiled T cell receptor beta repertoires in ankylosing spondylitis patients and healthy donors. The full study cohort comprised 25 ankylosing spondylitis patients and roughly 110 healthy donors. Samples of peripheral blood were taken, and for ankylosing spondylitis patients, synovial fluid was collected as well. Overall study outcomes, separate from this receptor: The disease-linked clones were reported to be significantly enriched in matched synovial fluid samples from ankylosing spondylitis patients. A CD8+ phenotype was shown by the disease-linked clones, which were found at relatively low frequencies in peripheral blood. Some TCR beta motif variants had previously been reported in synovial fluid and blood of reactive arthritis patients, which suggested common disease-initiation mechanisms. Blood from ankylosing spondylitis patients appeared to be characterized by a TCR beta motif composed of about eight highly homologous amino acid variants.

The table lists this clonotype with a few counts. Its antigen target is currently unknown. The sample holds no much larger clone one base away, and base qualities are not on file. Sequencing was performed on an Illumina HiSeq 2500. TCR beta libraries were prepared by quantitative 5'-RACE with molecular barcodes. On the authors' methods: A new computational method based on a probabilistic model of VDJ rearrangement was used to identify disease-linked TCR variants. In-frame beta chains were kept once TCRdb had trimmed the public reads at Q25 with fastp and called clones with MiXCR. Each entry merges the rows of one CDR3 protein and shows their most common DNA and genes. These V and J calls rely on TCRdb rather than the paper's analysis. The sample records 220,000 or so distinct CDR3 sequences, roughly 18% of which are singletons. About 42% of the sample is held by the ten biggest clonotypes. From its cysteine to its phenylalanine, the CDR3 spans 16 amino acids. Of the read, only the CDR3 DNA is kept; its 48 bases are in frame from base 1. V is pruned by 3 bases and J by 7 bases, leaving 12 bases of the junction without a gene match. CDR1 and CDR2 are read off the germline V gene as MNHNS and SASEGT.

The V and J genes are TRBV6-1 and TRBJ2-1, with 7 junctional bases fitting TRBD1. The TCR comes from a male donor with ankylosing spondylitis. Sequencing used blood, either unsorted or a sorted T cell fraction (not recorded which). The bases are TGTGCCAGCAGTGAGGACAGGCCGCCTTACGGTAATGAGCAGTTCTTC. This gives the protein CASSEDRPPYGNEQFF.